This TCR beta chain came from a study of T cell changes during pregnancy in multiple sclerosis. Data came from immunoSEQ multiplex PCR; TCRdb stores just in-frame clones and leaves some out. Of more than 90,000 clones listed, almost 95% are singletons. The V and J ends lost 4 bases and 5 bases, in that order; junction bases with no gene match: 7. Per the germline V gene, CDR1 is MDHEN and CDR2 is SYDVKM. The CDR3 loop spans 15 amino acids. The specimen was peripheral blood, collected after pregnancy. The J gene is TRBJ2-7, the V gene TRBV28, with 11 bases lining up with TRBD1. This receptor was identified in a female donor with multiple sclerosis, enrolled in a pregnancy study. DNA of the CDR3: TGTGCCAGCAGTTCGCCGGGACAGGGGGTAGACGAGCAGTACTTC. Translating it yields CASSSPGQGVDEQYF.